This record covers a single T cell receptor beta chain. The junction differs from germline at one of its ends, possibly a read error. The record originates from a study of cytomegalovirus exposure and HLA in healthy donors. The CDR3 covers 10 residues. Germline V gene sequence: CDR1 MNHNY, CDR2 SVGAGI (reference sequence). It was with 60 Vbeta and 13 Jbeta primers that the PCR ran. Clones were sequenced by immunoSEQ multiplex PCR, and TCRdb holds only the in-frame ones, with some missing. The table includes under 90,000 clones, more than 60% detected once. The source material was PBMCs. V usage is TRBV6-6 and J usage is TRBJ1-1, with TRBD1 identical over 8 bases. This clonotype was obtained from a man aged 40-55 years in good health and CMV-seronegative. CDR3 nucleotide sequence: TGTGCCAGCAGTTTCGGACAGGGCTGCTTT. This translates into CASSFGQGCF.